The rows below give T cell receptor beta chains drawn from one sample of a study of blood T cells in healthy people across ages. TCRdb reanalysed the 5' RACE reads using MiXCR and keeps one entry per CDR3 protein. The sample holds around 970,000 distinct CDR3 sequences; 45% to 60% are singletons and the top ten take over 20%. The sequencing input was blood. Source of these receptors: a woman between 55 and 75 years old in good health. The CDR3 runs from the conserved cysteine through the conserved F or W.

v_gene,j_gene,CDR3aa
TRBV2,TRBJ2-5,CASSEGPHKTQYF
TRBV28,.,CASRKHRDRQETQYF
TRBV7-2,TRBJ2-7,CASSFDRGNEQYF
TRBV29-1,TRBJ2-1,CSVTGRPVGGQFF
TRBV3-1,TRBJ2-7,CASSRLAATTGEQYF
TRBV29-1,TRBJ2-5,CSAATSGQETQYF
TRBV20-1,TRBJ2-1,CSARVTSSGRNEQFF
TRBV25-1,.,CASRPGRISLYEQYF
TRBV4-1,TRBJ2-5,CASSRREIGETQYF
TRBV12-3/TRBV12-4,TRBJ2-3,CASSLARAGAMDTQYF
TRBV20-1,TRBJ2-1,CSALPMERGTLNEQFF
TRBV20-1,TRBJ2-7,CSAREAGATYEQYF
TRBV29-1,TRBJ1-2,CSVGGGANYGYTF
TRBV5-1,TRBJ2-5,CASRVISQETQYF
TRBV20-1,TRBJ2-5,CSAVRQRQETQYF
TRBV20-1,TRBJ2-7,CSARGPAGGHPYEQYF
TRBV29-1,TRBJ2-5,CSIRDSLGTQYF
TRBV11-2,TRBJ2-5,CASSLDHEGLQETQYF
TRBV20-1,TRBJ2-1,CSLIAHPYNEQFF
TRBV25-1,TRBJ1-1,CASSEVGVTEAFF
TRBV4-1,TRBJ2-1,CASSHHYNEQFF
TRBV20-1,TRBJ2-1,CSASDLSRSTYNEQFF
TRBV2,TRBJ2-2,CASKREDGIGELFF
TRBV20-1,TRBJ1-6,CSARRITDFGDSPLHF
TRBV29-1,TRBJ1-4,CSVDSVGRGEKLFF
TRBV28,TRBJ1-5,CASSFLTTGTDNQPQHF
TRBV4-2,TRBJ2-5,CASSLQASGSPETQYF
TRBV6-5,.,CASSRFVGQGYEQYF